One sample yielded the 6 T cell receptor beta chains listed below, sequenced in a study of blood T cell repertoires in COVID-19. Profiled with immunoSEQ multiplex PCR; TCRdb holds only in-frame clones, not every one. The repertoire includes a few hundred thousand clones, roughly 90% of them detected once, and about 11% sits in the top ten. Sequencing was done on a sample of peripheral blood. Source of these receptors: a woman in her twenties or thirties with COVID-19, enrolled during active disease.

The V gene is TRBV6-5, the J gene TRBJ1-5, with D perhaps matching TRBD1 (5 bases). With 6 bases removed from V and 6 bases from J, the gap between germline ends came to 12 bases. This CDR3 spans 13 amino acids. Germline loops: CDR1 MNHEY, CDR2 SVGAGI. CDR3 sequence reads: CASRGPGGQPQHF. For the CDR3, the DNA is TGTGCCAGCAGGGGCCCCGGGGGTCAGCCCCAGCATTTT.

This clone showed up just once. The chain carries TRBV19 and TRBJ2-7; 7 nucleotides agree with TRBD1. J was trimmed by 7 bases and V by 5 bases; bases with no gene match: 5. The germline V gene encodes CDR1 LNHDA and CDR2 SQIVND (reference sequence). The CDR3 spans 12 residues. CDR3 loop: CASSPTGMEQYF. The CDR3 DNA reads TGTGCCAGTAGTCCGACAGGGATGGAGCAGTACTTC.

This chain joins TRBV7-3 and TRBJ2-2, with D maybe TRBD2 (6 bases). Germline assignment: CDR1 SGHTA and CDR2 FQGTGA. The V end was cut by 5 bases, the J end by 2 bases, with 15 bases between. The CDR3 contains 16 residues. For the CDR3, the DNA is TGTGCCAGCAGCAAACCGCGCGGGGACAACACCGGGGAGCTGTTTTTT. It translates to CASSKPRGDNTGELFF.

This chain joins TRBV7-9 and TRBJ1-2; D remains ambiguous. V was cut by 1 base and J by 8 bases, with 17 bases left in between. Germline values: CDR1 SEHNR, CDR2 FQNEAQ (reference sequence). This CDR3 is 15 amino acids long. CDR3 in amino acids: CASSLEYRREDGYTF. For the CDR3, the DNA is TGTGCCAGCAGCTTAGAGTATCGGAGGGAAGACGGCTACACCTTC.

Only one count was recorded for this clone. The rearrangement uses TRBV5-1 and TRBJ2-7, with 7 bases identical to TRBD1. The V segment lost 3 bases and the J segment 7 bases; nucleotides outside the gene matches: 4. This CDR3 spans 12 amino acids. Germline values: CDR1 SGHRS, CDR2 YFSETQ. CDR3 amino acids: CASSWGQFEQYF. The CDR3 DNA reads as TGCGCCAGCAGCTGGGGACAGTTTGAGCAGTACTTC.

Only a few counts were recorded for this clone. This chain joins TRBV7-9 and TRBJ2-2; TRBD2 matches 16 bases. This CDR3 has 18 amino acids. The germline gives CDR1 SEHNR, CDR2 FQNEAQ (reference sequence). The J segment lost 7 bases and the V segment lost 3 bases, leaving 8 bases of the junction unmatched. CDR3 region: CASSFGTSGRASGGELFF. Here the CDR3 DNA reads TGTGCCAGCAGCTTCGGGACTAGCGGGAGGGCCTCTGGCGGGGAGCTGTTTTTT.